These T cell receptor beta chains were read from a single sample in a study of molecular identifiers for immune sequencing clone quantification. TCRdb reanalysed the PCR reads using MiXCR and keeps one entry per CDR3 protein. The sample yields roughly 100,000 distinct CDR3 sequences, 30% to 35% seen once. The sequencing sample was made of naive CD8+ T cells from blood, with Jurkat cell RNA spiked in. Source of these receptors: a human donor in good health. Some libraries in this study had Jurkat cell RNA spiked in. CDR3s include the opening cysteine and the closing phenylalanine or tryptophan. A D gene is named only where the DNA matches it firmly. A clone size is listed for some rows: how often the clone was seen (once, few, many), or a class if it is expanded.

V	D	J	size	DNA	CDR3
TRBV23-1	TRBD1	TRBJ1-5	NA	TGCGCCCGGGTAGACAGGGTGGTTCAGCCCCAGCATTTT	CARVDRVVQPQHF
TRBV7-9	TRBD2	TRBJ2-7	once	TGTGCCAGCAGGTCTCCGGGACTAGCGGCAAGCTCCTACGAGCAGTACTTC	CASRSPGLAASSYEQYF
TRBV5-3	TRBD1	TRBJ2-7	NA	TGTGCCAGCAGTTCTGACAGGGTGATCCCCTCCGAGCAGTACTTC	CASSSDRVIPSEQYF
TRBV9	NA	TRBJ2-1	NA	TGTGCCAGCAGCGTGCTCGGGGCAAATGAGCAGTTCTTC	CASSVLGANEQFF
TRBV20-1	NA	TRBJ1-5	NA	TGCAGTGCTAGCCCCCAAAGCAGGTCGGGCAATCAGCCCCAGCATTTT	CSASPQSRSGNQPQHF
TRBV7-6	TRBD1	TRBJ2-3	NA	TGTGCCAGCAGCCGGAGGACAGGGGAGGTTTCTGATACGCAGTATTTT	CASSRRTGEVSDTQYF
TRBV12-3/TRBV12-4	NA	TRBJ1-5	NA	TGTGCCAGCAGTTTACGATCCGAATATAGCAATCAGCCCCAGCATTTT	CASSLRSEYSNQPQHF
TRBV6-2/TRBV6-3	NA	TRBJ1-5	NA	TGTGCCAGCAGTTACTCGAAACAGGGAAGGAATCAGCCCCAGCATTTT	CASSYSKQGRNQPQHF
TRBV5-1	NA	TRBJ2-7	many	TGCGCCAGCAGCTTGGCTTCTCCTAGTAGCTCCTACGAGCAGTACTTC	CASSLASPSSSYEQYF
TRBV19	TRBD2	TRBJ2-7	NA	TGTGCCAGTAGTCCAACTAGCGGGAGTACCTACGAGCAGTACTTC	CASSPTSGSTYEQYF
TRBV2	NA	TRBJ2-5	few	TGTGCCAGCACCCGAAGACCCGGGGCACAAGAGACCCAGTACTTC	CASTRRPGAQETQYF
TRBV2	NA	TRBJ1-1	many	TGTGCCAGCAGTGATGCCGTGAACACTGAAGCTTTCTTT	CASSDAVNTEAFF
TRBV6-1	NA	TRBJ2-7	once	TGTGCCAGCAGTGAACGAACGTTCGGGACCCACGAGCAGTACTTC	CASSERTFGTHEQYF
TRBV6-2/TRBV6-3	NA	TRBJ1-5	few	TGTGCCAGCAGTTACAAAGGGAATCAGCCCCAGCATTTT	CASSYKGNQPQHF
TRBV7-9	NA	TRBJ2-3	few	TGTGCCAGCAGCTCCCCCGAAACAGGGAACCACGGAGGACTAGTCTCAAATACGCAGTATTTT	CASSSPETGNHGGLVSNTQYF
TRBV7-6	TRBD1	TRBJ1-6	many	TGTGCCAGCAGCCGGACAGGGGGCTCACCCCTCCACTTT	CASSRTGGSPLHF
TRBV7-9	NA	TRBJ1-4	many	TGTGCCAGCAGCTCCGGTGAAAAACTGTTTTTT	CASSSGEKLFF
TRBV29-1	NA	TRBJ2-5	NA	TGCAGCGGTGAAGTAACCCTCTCTCTGGAAGAGACCCAGTACTTC	CSGEVTLSLEETQYF